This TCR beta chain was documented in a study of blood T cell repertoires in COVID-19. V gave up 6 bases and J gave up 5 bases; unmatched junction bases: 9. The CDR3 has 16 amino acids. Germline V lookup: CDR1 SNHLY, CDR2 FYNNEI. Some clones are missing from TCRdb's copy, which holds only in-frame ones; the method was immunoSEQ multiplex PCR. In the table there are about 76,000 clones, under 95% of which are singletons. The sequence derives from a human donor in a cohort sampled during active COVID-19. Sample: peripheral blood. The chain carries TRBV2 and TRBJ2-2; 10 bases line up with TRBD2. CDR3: CASRHSSGGLTGELFF. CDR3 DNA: TGTGCCAGCAGACACTCTAGCGGGGGCTTAACCGGGGAGCTGTTTTTT.